The 5 T cell receptor beta chains below all came from one sample that was sequenced in a study of shared clonotypes between healthy human individuals. This table comes from immunoSEQ multiplex PCR, and its TCRdb copy is limited to in-frame clones, with some not included. The data show roughly 700,000 clones, under 80% seen once. Source material: memory CD4+ T cells sorted from blood. Subset defined: CD45RA-negative fraction. The receptor source for this set is a woman in her 30s in good health.

The rearrangement joins TRBV30 to TRBJ2-3; unclear D gene. Germline V lookup: CDR1 GTSNPN, CDR2 SVGIG (reference sequence). V was pared by 2 bases and J by 6 bases, with 12 bases between. The CDR3 is made up of 13 amino acids. As DNA, the CDR3 is TGTGCCTGGAGTAGCGCCCGGTGGGATACGCAGTATTTT. Its protein is CAWSSARWDTQYF.

This clone appeared a few times. The CDR3, as DNA: TGTGCCAGCAGCCCCTTCATTGGAACCCCGGGTGAGCAGTTCTTC. This gives the protein CASSPFIGTPGEQFF. J is TRBJ2-1 and V is TRBV14; D remains unclear. This CDR3 region has 15 residues. The germline CDR1 and CDR2 sequences are SGHDN and FVKESK. Deletions cut 4 bases from V and 9 bases from J, with 19 bases between.

This clone was observed a few times. The chain couples TRBV19 to TRBJ2-2, with D unclear. Germline V gene sequence: CDR1 LNHDA, CDR2 SQIVND (reference sequence). This CDR3 spans 10 amino acids. V shed 8 bases and J shed 11 bases, with 9 bases lying between them. The CDR3 bases are TGTGCCAGTTGGCACGGAGAGCTGTTTTTT. It encodes CASWHGELFF.

The table lists this clone with many counts. The chain couples TRBV5-1 to TRBJ2-7, with TRBD2 as a possible D gene (5 bases). Per the germline V gene, CDR1 is SGHRS and CDR2 is YFSETQ. The V gene lost 4 bases and the J gene lost 3 bases, with 14 bases spanning the gap. The CDR3 has 14 residues. CDR3 DNA: TGCGCCAGCAGCGAGGACTTGCTTGGCTACGAGCAGTACTTC. This encodes CASSEDLLGYEQYF.

In regard to this clone: The sample contains more than one DNA sequence encoding this CDR3. V is TRBV19 and J is TRBJ2-7, with a possible D match to TRBD2 (5 bases). Trimming took off 6 bases at V and 0 bases at J, with 9 bases between the two ends. The CDR3 consists of 13 residues. Looked up from germline, CDR1 is LNHDA and CDR2 is SQIVND (reference sequence). The chain's CDR3 is CASSRGSSYEQYF. The CDR3 DNA reads TGTGCCAGTAGCCGGGGATCCTCCTACGAGCAGTACTTC. Complete variable domain (other parts from reference TRBV19 and TRBJ2-7): DGGITQSPKYLFRKEGQNVTLSCEQNLNHDAMYWYRQDPGQGLRLIYYSQIVNDFQKGDIAEGYSVSREKKESFPLTVTSAQKNPTAFYLCASSRGSSYEQYFGPGTRLTVT.